The rows below give T cell receptor beta chains drawn from one sample of a study of blood T cell repertoires in COVID-19. Clones were sequenced by immunoSEQ multiplex PCR, and TCRdb holds only the in-frame ones, with some missing. The table includes some 200,000 clones, around three quarters detected once. Sequenced sample: peripheral blood. The receptors here all came from a woman aged 70 to 79 with acute or convalescent COVID-19. Both conserved end residues are part of each CDR3. A D gene is named only where the DNA matches it firmly. Clone sizes are given selectively: once, few, many, or a class where the clone is expanded.

TRBJ1-2,NA,NA,TRBV6-5,TGTGCCAGCAAAATACCCCCAGGTGGCTACACCTTC,CASKIPPGGYTF
TRBJ1-2,NA,TRBD1,TRBV2,TGTGCCAGCATAGGGACAGGGGCGAGCTATGGCTACACCTTC,CASIGTGASYGYTF
TRBJ1-6,NA,NA,TRBV7-3,TGTGCCAGCAGAGAGACAGTACGAGTGGTTGCACCCCTCCACTTT,CASRETVRVVAPLHF
TRBJ2-5,NA,TRBD1,TRBV29-1,TGCAGCGCAAGACAGGGGGCCCGAGAGACCCAGTACTTC,CSARQGARETQYF
TRBJ2-7,few,TRBD1,TRBV7-2,TGTGCCAGCAGCTTAATGGGGACAGGGATGGAGGAGCAGTACTTC,CASSLMGTGMEEQYF
TRBJ1-6,NA,NA,TRBV9,TGTGCCAGCAGCGCGGGGTTGGGGAATTCACCCCTCCACTTT,CASSAGLGNSPLHF
TRBJ2-1,few,TRBD2,TRBV5-4,TGTGCCAGCAGCTTGGGTGGACTAGCGGGGGGTGGCGAGCAGTTCTTC,CASSLGGLAGGGEQFF
TRBJ1-2,NA,NA,TRBV4-1,TGCGCCAGCAGCCCGCGAGACAGCTATGGCTACACCTTC,CASSPRDSYGYTF
TRBJ1-2,NA,NA,TRBV30,TGTGCCTGGACCGCGGGGCGGGGTCTTAGCTACACCTTC,CAWTAGRGLSYTF
TRBJ2-5,NA,TRBD2,TRBV7-2,TGTGCCAGCAGCTTCGGACTAGCGCTAGAGACCCAGTACTTC,CASSFGLALETQYF
TRBJ2-7,NA,NA,TRBV20-1,TGCAGTGCTCCGGGTTCCAACGAGCAGTACTTC,CSAPGSNEQYF
TRBJ1-6,NA,NA,TRBV2,TGTGCCAGCAGTGAAGCGGCCCAGATCACCCTCCACTTT,CASSEAAQITLHF
TRBJ2-5,NA,TRBD1,TRBV5-1,TGCGCCAGCAGCTTACAGGGGGCCCAAGAGACCCAGTACTTC,CASSLQGAQETQYF
TRBJ1-4,NA,NA,TRBV4-1,TGCGCCAGCAGCCCCGACAGATATAATGAAAAACTGTTTTTT,CASSPDRYNEKLFF
TRBJ2-3,NA,NA,TRBV18,TGTGCCAGCTCCGTTGGCGCAGGGAAAAGGACAGATACGCAGTATTTT,CASSVGAGKRTDTQYF
TRBJ2-3,NA,NA,TRBV7-2,TGTGCCAGCAGCTTAGTGAGGTCTAGCACCCCAGATACGCAGTATTTT,CASSLVRSSTPDTQYF
TRBJ2-5,NA,TRBD2,TRBV7-9,TGTGCCAGCAGCCCTTCAGGACTAGCGGGGCCTCGGGTCCGGGAGACCCAGTACTTC,CASSPSGLAGPRVRETQYF